The source of this T cell receptor (beta chain) is a study of CD8+ T cells in alopecia areata. Study outcomes and limitations: Clonality exceeded that of normal scalp in lesional scalp, most notably in alopecia totalis/universalis.

The treatment: oral pan-JAK inhibitor, 5-10 mg twice daily. As part of sample collection, lesional scalp punch biopsies and peripheral blood were taken from alopecia areata patients. As regards this clone: Its specificity is not known.

CDR3 length: 15 amino acids. CDR1 and CDR2 (germline): MNHNS, SASEGT. The ends lost 4 bases at V and 5 bases at J; junction bases unmatched: 7. As the sequencing template, cDNA was produced by extracting RNA and reverse transcribing it. Generated by immunoSEQ multiplex PCR, the TCRdb table keeps only in-frame clones and is missing some. Altogether some 200,000 clones are present, roughly 60% being singletons, with the ten largest covering roughly 5.8%. This chain connects TRBV6-1 to TRBJ2-2; the match to TRBD1 covers 7 bases. Source: CD4+ T cells sorted from blood, taken at week 24, from a patient treated with tofacitinib. The clonotype originates from a human donor with alopecia areata. CDR3: CASSGGQAWTGELFF. In nucleotides, the CDR3 is TGTGCCAGCAGTGGAGGACAGGCCTGGACCGGGGAGCTGTTTTTT.